The TCR beta chain described here comes from a study of siplizumab effects on memory and regulatory T cells (dated by TCRdb to between 2018 and 2020). Notes on the research overall: The study examined how the anti-CD2 antibody siplizumab affects alloreactive T-cell subsets in allogeneic mixed lymphocyte reactions built from human PBMCs.

The protocol used for the library was the immunoSEQ multiplex PCR assay. Each sample had 90,000 to 100,000 TCR templates assayed by the deep sequencing platform. Genomic DNA extracted from sorted T cells was used for TCRbeta CDR3 sequencing. The authors processed their data as follows. The R programming language was used for clonal analysis of TCRbeta CDR3 data. Alloreactive CD4+ and CD8+ clones were identified by comparing unstimulated samples to CFSE-low samples taken after the reaction. Regulatory or non-regulatory origin of alloreactive CD4+ clones was assigned by matching sequences to the sorted unstimulated Treg and non-Treg repertoires. Imported from immuneACCESS, the table was reduced by TCRdb to in-frame sequences with V and J called. These copies leave out some clones; in studies compared against another copy, an unresolved V gene accounts for under half, and the cause of the remainder is not known. V, J and clone size derive from that table, while D and trimming were established from the DNA sequence. A total of about 66,000 clones appear in this sample, 90% to 98% of them only once. Clones ranked in the top ten supply about 0.1% of the sample.

Points the paper makes about the study in general: Because sequences at frequencies below about 10^-5 were poorly captured, only a minor fraction of alloreactive clones could be mapped back to unstimulated subsets. No functional confirmation was obtained for the suppressive function of proliferating Tregs from siplizumab cultures. Greater diversity appeared to be present in unstimulated naive T cells than in memory T cells, and a substantial contribution to the alloresponse seemed to be made by naive cells. For roughly 75-96% of proliferating CD4+ or CD8+ clones, no naive or memory phenotype could be assigned. The cumulative frequency of alloreactive sequences that could be traced back to unstimulated CD4+ memory T cells was significantly reduced by siplizumab. Of the alloreactive CD4+ clones that could be mapped, the Treg-derived share averaged around 64% with siplizumab compared with approximately 30% in control reactions.

As encoded in the germline V gene, CDR1 is SGHDT while CDR2 is YYEEEE. The junction shows trimming of 0 bases on V and 4 bases on J, plus 4 bases between the germline ends. The CDR3 spans 13 residues, from the cysteine through the phenylalanine. The CDR3 DNA has 39 bases and is translated from base 1. Comments on this clone: Its specific antigen is unknown. Base qualities are not at hand, and no much larger clone is one base apart.

Unstimulated CD4+ memory cells were also sequenced in three donor pairs, together with CD4+ naive, CD8+ TEMRA, CD8+ naive and CD8+ effector memory subsets. Sorted unstimulated T cells, along with proliferating T cells recovered from mixed lymphocyte reactions, underwent TCRbeta CDR3 sequencing. Fresh whole blood from fewer than twelve HLA-typed healthy donors was used to isolate PBMCs. The V and J genes are TRBV5-6 and TRBJ2-2, with no confident D gene call. This TCR derives from a human donor in good health. Sequenced input: naive CD8+ T cells sorted from blood. This sample's cell subset or site label indicates: unstimulated naive T cells. In nucleotide form, the sequence is TGTGCCAGCAGCTTGGCCCTCACCGGGGAGCTGTTTTTT. Its protein product is CASSLALTGELFF.